This T cell receptor (beta chain) originates from a study of blood T cell repertoires in COVID-19. Study-level information: The analysed material was cDNA or gDNA that came from T cells, B-cell-depleted T cells, or PBMCs.

In the original analysis: Reference gene primer amplification gave nucleated cell count estimates. Using immunoSEQ multiplex PCR, the repertoire was profiled, and TCRdb retains in-frame clones only, with some absent. That table gives V, J and clone size, and the DNA gave D and trimming. Of fewer than 200,000 clones in the sample, 80% to 90% were seen once. Deletions cut 5 bases from V and 6 bases from J, with 11 bases between. CDR1 is SEHNR, CDR2 FQNEAQ, per germline (reference sequence). This CDR3 has 13 amino acids. This sequence was found in a woman younger than 35 who had recovered from COVID-19. Sequenced input: peripheral blood. The V and J genes are TRBV7-9 and TRBJ1-3; D gene uncertain. DNA of the CDR3: TGTGCCAGCAGCCATGACTACGTAAACACCATATATTTT. Translation gives CASSHDYVNTIYF.